This entry lists 29 T cell receptor beta chains sequenced from one sample in a study of CXCR3-negative and CXCR3-positive naive CD8 T cells. The TRB libraries of cDNA were built by UMI-labeled 5' RACE. TCRdb re-called the 5' RACE reads and shows each CDR3 protein once, DNA omitted. This table lists 30,000 to 40,000 distinct CDR3 sequences. The sample comprised memory CD8+ T cells from blood. The receptors derive from a human donor in good health. Some clones in this sample may be carry-over from other donors' samples.

This rearrangement joins TRBV29-1 to TRBJ2-7; with no DNA, the TCRdb D assignment of TRBD1 cannot be verified. The CDR3 covers 13 residues. CDR1 and CDR2 (germline): SQVTM, ANQGSEA. The CDR3 protein is CSVGHRFPDEQYF.

The V gene is TRBV7-2, the J gene TRBJ2-1. This CDR3 contains 14 residues. The germline V gene has CDR1 SGHTA and CDR2 FQGNSA. CDR3 residues: CASSLAHSGHEQFF. The whole variable domain, remainder taken from reference TRBV7-2 and TRBJ2-1, is GAGVSQSPSNKVTEKGKDVELRCDPISGHTALYWYRQSLGQGLEFLIYFQGNSAPDKSGLPSDRFSAERTGGSVSTLTIQRTQQEDSAVYLCASSLAHSGHEQFFGPGTRLTVL.

The chain employs TRBV29-1 and TRBJ2-7. CDR3 length equals 15 residues. Germline CDR1 is SQVTM and CDR2 is ANQGSEA. This CDR3 reads CSVEGDQTSSYEQHF.

The J gene is TRBJ2-3, the V gene TRBV7-3. This CDR3 is built from 12 residues. Germline V gene lookup returns CDR1 SGHTA and CDR2 FQGTGA. This CDR3 is CASSFTGDTQYF.

The CDR3 sequence is CSVVKGGRTNTGELFF. V gene TRBV29-1 combines with J gene TRBJ2-2; TCRdb's D gene call, TRBD1, goes unchecked for lack of DNA. Per germline, CDR1 SQVTM and CDR2 ANQGSEA. The CDR3 totals 16 residues.

The chain has TRBV4-3 and TRBJ2-7. The CDR3 runs 16 residues. CDR1 and CDR2 (germline): LGHNA, YSLEER. The CDR3 spells CASSQDVYQRSYEQYF.

This chain uses TRBV5-1 with TRBJ2-2. This CDR3 region has 16 residues. Germline V gene sequence: CDR1 SGHRS, CDR2 YFSETQ. The chain's CDR3 is CASRSPGGANTGELFF. Combining the CDR3 with reference TRBV5-1 and TRBJ2-2 gives the whole variable domain KAGVTQTPRYLIKTRGQQVTLSCSPISGHRSVSWYQQTPGQGLQFLFEYFSETQRNKGNFPGRFSGRQFSNSRSEMNVSTLELGDSALYLCASRSPGGANTGELFFGEGSRLTVL.

The chain uses TRBV12-5 and TRBJ2-7; TCRdb calls TRBD1, which cannot be checked without DNA. Germline V lookup: CDR1 LGHNT, CDR2 FRNRAP. There are 14 residues in the CDR3. The CDR3 region is CASGLTRDRDEQYF.

The rearrangement uses TRBV29-1 and TRBJ2-7; the D gene TCRdb calls, TRBD2, cannot be checked with no DNA. CDR1 is SQVTM and CDR2 is ANQGSEA in the germline V gene. This CDR3 contains 15 residues. The CDR3 loop is CSVEGASGASYEQYF.

The chain uses TRBV29-1 and TRBJ2-1; TCRdb's D gene call, TRBD2, goes unchecked for lack of DNA. CDR1 and CDR2 from the germline V gene are SQVTM and ANQGSEA. The CDR3 has 19 amino acids. The CDR3: CSVEIPPRTSGIPYNEQFF.

This chain connects TRBV10-3 to TRBJ1-1. Germline assignment: CDR1 ENHRY and CDR2 SYGVKD. This CDR3 has 11 residues. CDR3 protein: CAISEGPKAFF.

The chain uses TRBV5-6 and TRBJ2-5; lacking DNA, the TRBD1 call made by TCRdb goes unchecked. Per the germline V gene, CDR1 is SGHDT and CDR2 is YYEEEE. This CDR3 is built from 14 residues. CDR3: CASSDGQIQETQYF.

The V and J genes are TRBV6-5 and TRBJ2-1; as DNA is missing, the TRBD2 call by TCRdb cannot be tested. CDR1 is MNHEY and CDR2 is SVGAGI in the germline V gene. The CDR3 covers 19 residues. CDR3 in amino acids: CASSPDQFSAGVADNEQFF.

The chain is built from TRBV4-1 and TRBJ2-1; TCRdb's D gene call, TRBD1, goes unchecked for lack of DNA. Germline V gene sequence: CDR1 MGHRA, CDR2 YSYEKL. This CDR3 spans 15 amino acids. This CDR3 is CASSQAGTKLDEQFF.

The CDR3 loop reads CASRDRGLGTEAFF. The rearrangement links TRBV6-2 or TRBV6-3 to TRBJ1-1; TCRdb's D call, TRBD1, is unchecked because there is no DNA. Germline loops: CDR1 MNHEY, CDR2 SVGEGT. The CDR3 extends over 14 amino acids.

This chain links TRBV15 with TRBJ2-1. The CDR3 runs to 13 residues. From germline, CDR1 is LNHNV and CDR2 YYDKDF (reference sequence). The CDR3 region is CATSRDPRNEQFF.

CDR3: CASSEVSGFTGELFF. The chain carries TRBV2 and TRBJ2-2; lacking DNA, the TRBD2 call made by TCRdb goes unchecked. CDR1 SNHLY and CDR2 FYNNEI come from the germline V gene. The CDR3 runs 15 residues.

This chain joins TRBV12-3 or TRBV12-4 and TRBJ1-2. The CDR3 totals 13 residues. The CDR3 reads CASSPEGLYGYTF.

The rearrangement uses TRBV6-5 and TRBJ2-3; TCRdb reports TRBD1, a call that lacks DNA to check it against. Per the germline V gene, CDR1 is MNHEY and CDR2 is SVGAGI. This CDR3 region has 13 residues. The CDR3 sequence is CASSSGGQDTQYF.

V and J are TRBV24-1 and TRBJ2-7. CDR3 length: 13 amino acids. In germline, CDR1 is KGHDR, CDR2 SFDVKD. CDR3 protein: CATSDPSGYEQYF.

This CDR3 reads CASSSKATGLYYGYTF. This chain uses TRBV7-9 with TRBJ1-2; TCRdb indicates TRBD1, and absent DNA this call remains unverified. This CDR3 has 16 amino acids. Per germline, CDR1 SEHNR and CDR2 FQNEAQ (reference sequence).

V gene TRBV7-8 combines with J gene TRBJ1-5; TCRdb proposes TRBD1, but this gene call is untestable without DNA. The CDR3 has 15 amino acids. Germline lookup yields CDR1 SGHVS and CDR2 FQNEAQ. The CDR3 region is CASSPGQGLTQPQHF.

The J gene is TRBJ2-7, the V gene TRBV23-1; the TCRdb call, TRBD1, lacks DNA for checking. TRBV23-1 qualifies as an ORF whose function is uncertain. This CDR3 has 13 residues. The CDR3: CPKSGPAFWEQYF.

The chain joins TRBV5-1 to TRBJ2-7; lacking DNA, the TRBD1 call made by TCRdb goes unchecked. Germline CDR1 is SGHRS and CDR2 is YFSETQ. There are 14 residues in the CDR3. The CDR3: CASSSWTGTYEQYF.

This sequence joins TRBV11-3 and TRBJ1-1; TCRdb names TRBD1, which stays unverified in the absence of DNA. CDR1 is SGHNT and CDR2 is YENEEA in the germline V gene. The CDR3 is made up of 16 amino acids. CDR3 in amino acids: CASSLVGFVRGTEAFF.

The chain couples TRBV7-7 to TRBJ2-1. In germline, CDR1 is SSHAT, CDR2 FNYEAQ (reference sequence). This CDR3 region has 14 residues. This CDR3 is CASSAGISPNEQFF.

This chain links TRBV6-2 or TRBV6-3 with TRBJ2-2; the D call from TCRdb, TRBD1, cannot be confirmed without DNA. This CDR3 is 14 amino acids long. From germline, CDR1 is MNHEY and CDR2 SVGEGT. The CDR3 protein is CASSFGGAYGELFF.

The chain recombines TRBV4-2 with TRBJ2-6; as DNA is missing, the TRBD1 call by TCRdb cannot be tested. The CDR3 totals 16 residues. Germline V CDR1 and CDR2: LGHNA, YNFKEQ. The CDR3 loop reads CASSQETASGADVLTF.

This chain uses TRBV7-9 with TRBJ2-5; as DNA is missing, the TRBD2 call by TCRdb cannot be tested. The CDR3 is made up of 16 amino acids. In germline, CDR1 is SEHNR, CDR2 FQNEAQ (reference sequence). The CDR3 loop is CASSSSLGAAMETQYF.